The 26 T cell receptor beta chains reported below all come from one sample, sequenced in a study of T cell responses to AZD1222 COVID-19 vaccine. Data came from immunoSEQ multiplex PCR; TCRdb stores just in-frame clones and leaves some out. The data show 100,000 to 150,000 clones, with about nine tenths seen just once and over 1.2% held by the top ten. The source was peripheral blood, collected on day 0 of AZD1222 vaccination. Receptors originate from an adult in good health.

Notes on this clone: Germline is not matched at one junction end, which may reflect a read error. The chain couples TRBV18 to TRBJ2-7; the D gene is possibly TRBD1 (6 bases). Germline V gene sequence: CDR1 KGHSH, CDR2 LQKENI. The length of the CDR3 is 16 residues. CDR3 region: CASSPRTVKASSEQYF. For the CDR3, the DNA is TGTGCCAGCTCACCAAGGACAGTAAAAGCCTCCTCCGAGCAGTACTTC.

V usage is TRBV11-3 and J usage is TRBJ2-1; unclear D gene. CDR1 is SGHNT and CDR2 is YENEEA in the germline V gene. CDR3 length: 16 residues. The germline V and J ends were trimmed by 1 base and 0 bases, with 10 bases remaining between them. The CDR3 nucleotides are TGTGCCAGCAGCTTAGGCTCCGCGGTCTCCTACAATGAGCAGTTCTTC. It encodes CASSLGSAVSYNEQFF.

V and J are TRBV30 and TRBJ2-1; D remains unclear. V lost 2 bases, J lost 10 bases, and 12 bases lay in between. This CDR3 is built from 12 residues. Germline CDR1 is GTSNPN and CDR2 is SVGIG (reference sequence). CDR3 amino acids: CAWSMAVGEQFF. In nucleotides, the CDR3 is TGTGCCTGGAGTATGGCGGTCGGCGAGCAGTTCTTC. The variable domain in full, completed from reference TRBV30 and TRBJ2-1, reads SQTIHQWPATLVQPVGSPLSLECTVEGTSNPNLYWYRQAAGRGLQLLFYSVGIGQISSEVPQNLSASRPQDRQFILSSKKLLLSDSGFYLCAWSMAVGEQFFGPGTRLTVL.

V and J are TRBV3-1 (or the pseudogene TRBV3-2) and TRBJ2-7; D not certain. CDR1 is LGHDT, CDR2 YNNKEL, per germline (reference sequence). CDR3 length: 15 amino acids. V lost 0 bases, J lost 4 bases, and 13 bases lay in between. CDR3 sequence reads: CASSQDITSRYEQYF. CDR3 nucleotide sequence: TGTGCCAGCAGCCAAGATATAACAAGCCGATACGAGCAGTACTTC.

This chain uses TRBV4-3 with TRBJ1-6; D not resolved. The germline gives CDR1 LGHNA, CDR2 YSLEER. Between the trimmed V and J ends, which lost 0 bases and 7 bases, there was a span of 4 bases. The length of the CDR3 is 13 residues. Here the CDR3 reads CASSQDSNSPLHF. The CDR3 DNA reads as TGCGCCAGCAGCCAAGACAGCAATTCACCCCTCCACTTT.

V usage is TRBV4-1 and J usage is TRBJ1-1; tentatively, D is TRBD1 (6 bases). V lost 4 bases and J lost 3, with 15 bases in between. CDR1 is MGHRA, CDR2 YSYEKL, per germline. The CDR3 has 15 residues. The CDR3 bases are TGCGCCAGCAGCCCAGTCGGGGGGGCGGACACTGAAGCTTTCTTT. This sequence encodes CASSPVGGADTEAFF.

The chain has TRBV10-2 and TRBJ1-1, with TRBD1 as a possible D gene (5 bases). Trimming shortened V by 2 bases and J by 7 bases, and 8 bases separated the two germline ends. Germline assignment: CDR1 WSHSY and CDR2 SAAADI. This CDR3 spans 12 amino acids. The CDR3 DNA is TGCGCCAGCAGTGAGGCAGGGATTGAAGCTTTCTTT. It yields the protein CASSEAGIEAFF.

Written as DNA, the CDR3 is TGTGCCAGCAGCTTATTCAGTTGGCTGGACACTGAAGCTTTCTTT. It translates to CASSLFSWLDTEAFF. The V call is TRBV7-2, the J call TRBJ1-1; unclear D gene. V was trimmed by 2 bases and J by 3 bases, leaving 13 bases between them. CDR3 length: 15 residues. Per germline, CDR1 SGHTA and CDR2 FQGNSA.

This clone appeared once. V and J are TRBV5-1 and TRBJ2-7; TRBD1 aligns across 8 bases. This CDR3 spans 18 amino acids. Trimming at V came to 0 bases and at J to 2 bases, leaving 13 bases not matched to a gene. The germline CDR1 and CDR2 sequences are SGHRS and YFSETQ. The DNA for the CDR3 is TGCGCCAGCAGCTTGGAAACCGGACAGGGTGCGGGTACCTACGAGCAGTACTTC. It yields the protein CASSLETGQGAGTYEQYF.

This clone turned up a few times. The chain carries TRBV30 and TRBJ2-7; D gene uncertain. Trimming took off 2 bases at V and 2 bases at J, with 4 bases between the two ends. The CDR3 has 11 amino acids. CDR1 and CDR2 from the germline V gene are GTSNPN and SVGIG (reference sequence). The CDR3 DNA is TGTGCCTGGAGTCATCCCTACGAGCAGTACTTC. Translation gives CAWSHPYEQYF. The complete variable domain, with remaining parts taken from reference TRBV30 and TRBJ2-7, reads SQTIHQWPATLVQPVGSPLSLECTVEGTSNPNLYWYRQAAGRGLQLLFYSVGIGQISSEVPQNLSASRPQDRQFILSSKKLLLSDSGFYLCAWSHPYEQYFGPGTRLTVT.

This clone was counted a few times. V gene TRBV27 combines with J gene TRBJ2-5, with D hard to call. Germline CDR1 and CDR2: MNHEY and SMNVEV (reference sequence). V was pared by 2 bases and J by 4 bases, with 2 bases between. The CDR3 loop spans 11 amino acids. CDR3 DNA sequence: TGTGCCAGCAGTTTAGGAGAGACCCAGTACTTC. Encoded protein: CASSLGETQYF.

This chain links TRBV9 with TRBJ1-6; D is perhaps TRBD1 (5 bases). With 4 bases removed from V and 5 bases from J, the gap between germline ends came to 10 bases. CDR1 SGDLS and CDR2 YYNGEE come from the germline V gene. The CDR3 loop spans 14 amino acids. The CDR3 is CASSPGLNNSPLHF. CDR3 coding DNA: TGTGCCAGCAGCCCGGGACTGAATAATTCACCCCTCCACTTT. The full variable domain, its missing parts supplied by reference TRBV9 and TRBJ1-6, is DSGVTQTPKHLITATGQRVTLRCSPRSGDLSVYWYQQSLDQGLQFLIQYYNGEERAKGNILERFSAQQFPDLHSELNLSSLELGDSALYFCASSPGLNNSPLHFGNGTRLTVT.

The chain has TRBV29-1 and TRBJ1-1; possibly TRBD1 for D (5 bases). The germline CDR1 and CDR2 sequences are SQVTM and ANQGSEA. Trimming shortened V by 1 base and J by 0 bases, and 15 bases separated the two germline ends. The CDR3 sequence is 16 residues long. This chain's CDR3 is CSVEGTSGNMNTEAFF. As DNA, the CDR3 is TGCAGCGTTGAAGGGACATCGGGAAACATGAACACTGAAGCTTTCTTT.

This chain joins TRBV30 and TRBJ2-5; TRBD2 aligns across 8 bases. In germline, CDR1 is GTSNPN, CDR2 SVGIG (reference sequence). V lost 4 bases and J lost 2; bases outside the gene matches: 9. The CDR3 consists of 15 residues. Written as DNA, the CDR3 is TGTGCCTGGAAACCCGGGGGGGGTCGTCAAGAGACCCAGTACTTC. Translated, it gives CAWKPGGGRQETQYF.

V is TRBV6-5 and J is TRBJ2-7; D may correspond to TRBD1 or TRBD2 (5 bases each). The CDR3 consists of 11 residues. With 10 bases removed from V and 9 bases from J, the gap between germline ends came to 16 bases. CDR1 is MNHEY, CDR2 SVGAGI, per germline. The CDR3 spells CATRDRVGQYF. CDR3 DNA: TGTGCCACTCGGGACCGGGTGGGGCAGTACTTC.

The rearrangement joins TRBV11-2 to TRBJ2-4, with a possible D match to TRBD1 (5 bases). This CDR3 spans 17 amino acids. V was shortened by 0 bases and J by 0 bases, with 12 bases between the two germline ends. The V gene's germline CDR1 is SGHAT and CDR2 FQNNGV. The CDR3: CASSLDPGKLAKNIQYF. The CDR3 DNA reads TGTGCCAGCAGCTTAGATCCAGGGAAATTAGCCAAAAACATTCAGTACTTC.

This clone was picked up one time. This chain connects TRBV27 to TRBJ1-1; 7 nucleotides align to TRBD1. With V trimmed by 3 bases and J by 4 bases, 8 bases remained unmatched. CDR1 MNHEY and CDR2 SMNVEV come from the germline V gene (reference sequence). The length of the CDR3 is 15 residues. The CDR3 nucleotides read TGTGCCAGCAGTTTCTTTAATGACAGGGCCACTGAAGCTTTCTTT. The encoded protein is CASSFFNDRATEAFF.

The chain couples TRBV5-8 to TRBJ2-7; no reliable D call. Per germline, CDR1 SGHTS and CDR2 YDEGEE. Trimming removed 2 bases from V and 3 bases from J, with 0 bases in between. This CDR3 has 10 amino acids. The CDR3 nucleotides are TGTGCCAGCAGCTTCTACGAGCAGTACTTC. Amino acid sequence: CASSFYEQYF. Full variable domain (remainder filled in from reference TRBV5-8 and TRBJ2-7): EAGVTQSPTHLIKTRGQQATLRCSPISGHTSVYWYQQALGLGLQFLLWYDEGEERNRGNFPPRFSGRQFPNYSSELNVNALELEDSALYLCASSFYEQYFGPGTRLTVT.

V usage is TRBV6-2 or TRBV6-3 and J usage is TRBJ2-1; tentative D call: TRBD2 (5 bases). This CDR3 contains 14 residues. Trimming took off 4 bases at V and 5 bases at J, with 12 bases between the two ends. Per the germline V gene, CDR1 is MNHEY and CDR2 is SVGEGT. The CDR3: CASSFRAGNNEQFF. DNA of the CDR3: TGTGCCAGCAGTTTTCGGGCGGGCAACAATGAGCAGTTCTTC.

The chain joins TRBV7-2 to TRBJ2-7; tentative D call: TRBD1 (7 bases). V was pared by 5 bases and J by 2 bases, with 13 bases between. CDR1 and CDR2 (germline): SGHTA, FQGNSA. The CDR3 is 14 residues long. The CDR3 protein is CASSPGGTAYEQYF. The CDR3 nucleotides are TGTGCCAGCAGCCCGGGCGGGACAGCCTACGAGCAGTACTTC.

The genes are TRBV19 and TRBJ1-5, with D perhaps TRBD1 (6 bases). The CDR3 is 15 amino acids. Deletions cut 6 bases from V and 6 bases from J, with 18 bases between. Looked up from germline, CDR1 is LNHDA and CDR2 is SQIVND (reference sequence). In DNA form, the CDR3 reads TGTGCCAGTAGATCTCAATTGGGGGCTGGTCAGCCCCAGCATTTT. Translating it yields CASRSQLGAGQPQHF.

The rearrangement joins TRBV7-3 to TRBJ1-1; D uncertain. This CDR3 comprises 13 residues. Trimming pared 4 bases from V and 3 bases from J, leaving 9 bases between. CDR1 SGHTA and CDR2 FQGTGA come from the germline V gene. The CDR3 loop is CASSSVGDTEAFF. Written as DNA, the CDR3 is TGTGCCAGCAGCTCCGTGGGTGACACTGAAGCTTTCTTT.

The chain uses TRBV11-2 and TRBJ2-3; 9 nucleotides align to TRBD2. CDR3 length: 13 residues. J lost 9 bases, V lost 4 bases, and 5 bases had no gene match. Germline CDR1 and CDR2: SGHAT and FQNNGV. The CDR3, as DNA: TGTGCCAGCAGCTCCGGACTAGCGAGAACGCAGTATTTT. It encodes CASSSGLARTQYF.

J is TRBJ1-5 and V is TRBV5-4; 9 nucleotides agree with TRBD1. The CDR3 has 15 residues. CDR1 and CDR2 from the germline V gene are SGHNT and YYREEE (reference sequence). V gave up 4 bases and J gave up 5 bases; unmatched junction bases: 7. CDR3 sequence reads: CASSAGDRADQPQHF. CDR3 nucleotides: TGTGCCAGCAGCGCAGGGGACAGGGCTGATCAGCCCCAGCATTTT.

The chain recombines TRBV7-9 with TRBJ1-4, with no clear D. Germline lookup yields CDR1 SEHNR and CDR2 FQNEAQ (reference sequence). The CDR3 spans 15 residues. V was pared by 5 bases and J by 6 bases, with 16 bases between. The CDR3: CASSLDAWRDEKLFF. The CDR3, as DNA: TGTGCCAGCAGCCTTGACGCCTGGCGGGATGAAAAACTGTTTTTT.

The CDR3 loop reads CASSPDGYYEQYF. Here the CDR3 DNA reads TGTGCCAGCTCACCCGACGGTTACTACGAGCAGTACTTC. V and J are TRBV18 and TRBJ2-7; D remains ambiguous. Germline values: CDR1 KGHSH, CDR2 LQKENI. The CDR3 sequence is 13 residues long. Trimming left V 3 bases short and J 3 bases short, with 9 bases between.